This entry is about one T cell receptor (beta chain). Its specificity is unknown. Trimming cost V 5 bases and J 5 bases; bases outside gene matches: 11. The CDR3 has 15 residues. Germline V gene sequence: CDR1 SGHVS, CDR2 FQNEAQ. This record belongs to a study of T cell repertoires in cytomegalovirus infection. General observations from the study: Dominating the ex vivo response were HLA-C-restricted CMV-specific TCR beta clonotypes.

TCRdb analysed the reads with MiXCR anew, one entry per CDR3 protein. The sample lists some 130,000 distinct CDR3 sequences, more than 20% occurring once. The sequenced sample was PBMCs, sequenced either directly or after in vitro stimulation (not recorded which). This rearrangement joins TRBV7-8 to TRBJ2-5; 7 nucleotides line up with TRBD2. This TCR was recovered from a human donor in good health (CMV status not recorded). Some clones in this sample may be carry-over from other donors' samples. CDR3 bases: TGTGCCAGCAGCACCGTAGCGGGCCGCACGGAGACCCAGTACTTC. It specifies CASSTVAGRTETQYF.